This TCR beta chain comes out of a study of cytomegalovirus exposure and HLA in healthy donors. Whole-study context: The early release's HLA-typed donors yielded 65 million to 85 million unique TCRs.

The PCR had 60 Vbeta and 13 Jbeta primers. In the authors' workflow: In a later analysis, 10 million to 11 million of 75 million to 85 million unique beta chains occurred in at least two donors. TCRdb keeps only in-frame clones here, not all; method: immunoSEQ multiplex PCR. The V and J calls and clone size come from that table; D and trimming were worked out from the DNA. The table has more than 95,000 clones, 76% seen once; the top ten hold less than 2.5%. Per germline, CDR1 KGHSH and CDR2 LQKENI. Losses at the gene ends were 0 bases for V and 5 bases for J; bases not matched to a gene: 6. CDR3 length equals 17 residues.

This chain uses TRBV18 with TRBJ2-5, with TRBD2 identical over 13 bases. The sample consisted of PBMCs. The TCR originated in a man in his fifties in good health and CMV-seronegative. The CDR3 spells CASSPPGLAGSIETQYF. The CDR3, as DNA: TGTGCCAGCTCACCACCGGGACTAGCGGGGAGCATTGAGACCCAGTACTTC.